What follows are 21 T cell receptor beta chains derived from one specimen sequenced in a study of tumor-infiltrating lymphocytes in primary liver carcinoma. Starting from around 500 ng of total RNA, TCR beta cDNA was produced with a primer in the constant region. What produced the TCR beta libraries was three nested multiplex PCR rounds using slightly modified ARM-PCR. Rounds one and two of PCR, each of 10 cycles, were primed with TRBV1-TRBV30 forward primers and a C-beta reverse primer. One entry per CDR3 protein, called by TCRdb with MiXCR from the multiplex PCR reads. Of around 330,000 distinct CDR3 sequences in the sample, more than 55% are singletons; the top ten hold approximately 9%. In addition to blood RNA drawn from unsorted whole blood, germline DNA was extracted. Sequencing was carried out using peripheral blood. The source is a man aged 35-49 years with primary liver carcinoma and hepatitis B virus infection.

The chain is built from TRBV6-2 or TRBV6-3 and TRBJ2-7; D is perhaps TRBD2 (5 bases). Germline assignment: CDR1 MNHEY and CDR2 SVGEGT. This CDR3 comprises 14 residues. The V and J ends lost 6 bases and 9 bases respectively, with 21 bases between them. As DNA, the CDR3 is TGTGCCAGCAGCCCCCCTTATCCCAAGAGCGGGCAGTACTTC. It is translated as CASSPPYPKSGQYF.

This clonotype was picked up one time. A much larger clonotype is one base distant, so this may be a read error. This chain links TRBV6-2 or TRBV6-3 with TRBJ2-7, with 12 bases lining up with TRBD2. Per the germline V gene, CDR1 is MNHEY and CDR2 is SVGEGT. The CDR3 is 13 residues long. The V segment lost 6 bases and the J segment 5 bases; nucleotides outside the gene matches: 2. CDR3 amino acids: CASRWTSGNEQYF. The CDR3 coding sequence is TGTGCCAGCAGATGGACTAGCGGGAACGAGCAGTACTTC.

This clonotype has more than one count but fewer than ten. The junction departs from the called germline gene at one end, perhaps through a read error. This chain uses TRBV10-3 with TRBJ2-7; 10 bases map to TRBD2. CDR3 length: 15 residues. Germline lookup yields CDR1 ENHRY and CDR2 SYGVKD. The CDR3 DNA reads as TGTGCCACCAGTGAGTCGTCTAGCGGGAGTTACGAGCAGTACTTC. Translation gives CATSESSSGSYEQYF.

In the case of this clonotype: No conserved phenylalanine or tryptophan is present at the end of the CDR3, so a read error is the likely explanation. V usage is TRBV14 and J usage is TRBJ2-7; no clear D gene. CDR1 SGHDN and CDR2 FVKESK come from the germline V gene. The CDR3 has 12 residues. CDR3 loop: CASSQIGYEQYL. CDR3 in DNA: TGTGCCAGTAGCCAAATAGGCTACGAGCAGTACCTC.

This clonotype was observed at least ten times. The chain has TRBV11-3 and TRBJ2-1, with D unclear. V lost 5 bases and J lost 5, with 13 bases in between. CDR3 length: 14 amino acids. Germline CDR1 and CDR2: SGHNT and YENEEA. The CDR3 DNA follows: TGTGCCAGCAGCGTAAGAGGACGGGACAATGAGCAGTTCTTC. Its translation: CASSVRGRDNEQFF.

Details on this clonotype: Sequence at one end of the junction differs from germline and may be a read error. The J gene is TRBJ2-6, the V gene TRBV6-1; no reliable D call. CDR1 is MNHNS, CDR2 SASEGT, per germline. The CDR3 contains 16 residues. The CDR3 here is CASSDLAVSGVNVLTF. CDR3 in DNA: TGTGCCAGTAGTGATTTGGCTGTCTCTGGGGTCAACGTCCTGACTTTC.

Concerning this clonotype itself: The missing conserved phenylalanine or tryptophan at the end of this CDR3 makes a read error likely. This rearrangement joins TRBV11-1 to TRBJ2-1; perhaps TRBD2 as D (5 bases). Germline CDR1 SGHAT, CDR2 FQDESV (reference sequence). The CDR3 runs to 17 residues. The V end lost 6 bases, the J end lost 1 base, and 19 bases lay between the germline ends. For the CDR3, the DNA is TGTGCCAGCAGTACCCGCCCCACGGGAAGGTCCTACAATGAGCAGTTCTCC. This gives the protein CASSTRPTGRSYNEQFS.

CDR3 DNA sequence: TGTGCCAGCAGCTCTTGGGGGGCAACTAATGAAAAACTGTTTTTT. Translating it yields CASSSWGATNEKLFF. V gene TRBV7-9 combines with J gene TRBJ1-4, with D maybe TRBD1 (5 bases). V dropped 4 bases and J dropped 0 bases, with 9 bases sitting between them. This CDR3 contains 15 residues. CDR1 and CDR2 (germline): SEHNR, FQNEAQ (reference sequence).

The chain uses TRBV7-9 and TRBJ2-3; D possibly corresponds to TRBD1 (6 bases). The germline V gene encodes CDR1 SEHNR and CDR2 FQNEAQ (reference sequence). The CDR3 contains 15 residues. Trimming pared 5 bases from V and 1 base from J, leaving 13 bases between. CDR3 loop: CASSPGTRGTDTQYF. In DNA form, the CDR3 reads TGTGCCAGCAGCCCCGGGACACGAGGCACAGATACGCAGTATTTT.

In the case of this clonotype: This may arise from a read error, as a much more abundant clone is one base away. The chain links TRBV4-1 to TRBJ2-3, with D possibly being TRBD1 or TRBD2 (5 bases each). The germline gives CDR1 MGHRA, CDR2 YSYEKL. The CDR3 covers 16 residues. This CDR3 reads CASGQGRGTSTDTQYF. The CDR3 bases are TGCGCCAGCGGCCAGGGACGGGGCACTAGCACAGATACGCAGTATTTT.

This clonotype has at least ten counts. J is TRBJ2-1 and V is TRBV12-5; D remains ambiguous. Germline CDR1 and CDR2: LGHNT and FRNRAP. CDR3 length: 11 residues. V was pared by 5 bases and J by 4 bases, with 3 bases between. CDR3 sequence reads: CASGDYNEQFF. The CDR3, as DNA: TGTGCTAGTGGTGATTACAATGAGCAGTTCTTC.

As to this clonotype: A much larger clone is a single base away; this may be a read error. The rearrangement uses TRBV6-5 and TRBJ1-1, with unresolved D. The CDR3 contains 13 residues. Germline CDR1 reads MNHEY; CDR2 reads SVGAGI. The CDR3 is CTSSYTGSAEAFF. The CDR3 DNA follows: TGTACCAGCAGTTACACTGGCAGCGCTGAAGCTTTCTTT.

About this clonotype: Since the CDR3 does not end with the conserved phenylalanine or tryptophan, this likely comes from a read error. The chain uses TRBV4-2 and TRBJ2-2; D is uncertain. V lost 0 bases, J lost 8 bases, and 10 bases lay in between. CDR3 size: 14 residues. In germline, CDR1 is LGHNA, CDR2 YNFKEQ. CDR3 coding DNA: TGTGCCAGCAGCCAAGATCAGGTGGGAGGGGAGCTGTTTTCA. It is translated as CASSQDQVGGELFS.

This clonotype occurred many times. The chain uses TRBV6-2 or TRBV6-3 and TRBJ2-4; either TRBD1 or TRBD2 may fit D (6 bases each). The CDR3 contains 14 residues. Germline V gene data show CDR1 as MNHEY and CDR2 as SVGEGT. V was cut by 8 bases and J by 5 bases, with 16 bases left in between. The CDR3 DNA reads as TGTGCCAGCGCCCGAGGGGGGATCGAAAACATTCAGTACTTC. This codes for CASARGGIENIQYF.

Comments on this clonotype: One junction end disagrees with the germline gene, perhaps due to a read error. V is TRBV11-2 and J is TRBJ1-6, with D possibly TRBD1 on 5 matching bases. The germline CDR1 and CDR2 sequences are SGHAT and FQNNGV. This CDR3 has 14 amino acids. DNA of the CDR3: TGTGCCAGCTGCTTAAAGGGGCTTAGTACACCTCTCCACTTT. Translating gives CASCLKGLSTPLHF.

This chain links TRBV29-1 with TRBJ1-1, with a possible D match to TRBD1 (5 bases). The germline V gene has CDR1 SQVTM and CDR2 ANQGSEA. The CDR3 extends over 14 amino acids. Between the trimmed V and J ends, which lost 4 bases and 5 bases, there was a span of 17 bases. The CDR3 sequence: CSVVLRELGTEAFF. In DNA, the CDR3 is TGCAGCGTTGTACTCAGGGAATTGGGGACTGAAGCTTTCTTT. The full variable domain, with the rest looked up from reference TRBV29-1 and TRBJ1-1, is SAVISQKPSRDICQRGTSLTIQCQVDSQVTMMFWYRQQPGQSLTLIATANQGSEATYESGFVIDKFPISRPNLTFSTLTVSNMSPEDSSIYLCSVVLRELGTEAFFGQGTRLTVV.

The sample holds one count of this clonotype. This sequence may be a read error, since a much larger clone differs from it by one base. This chain links TRBV10-3 with TRBJ1-2, with 8 nucleotides matching TRBD1. The CDR3 has 15 residues. Germline CDR1 reads ENHRY; CDR2 reads SYGVKD. CDR3 in amino acids: CAISNDRGGDYDYTF. CDR3 in DNA: TGTGCCATCAGTAACGACAGGGGAGGCGACTATGACTACACCTTC.

Remarks on this clonotype: This may stem from a read error, because a much larger clone lies one nucleotide away. V is TRBV7-8 and J is TRBJ1-5; 7 nucleotides align to TRBD1. Germline V gene sequence: CDR1 SGHVS, CDR2 FQNEAQ. This CDR3 comprises 14 residues. This CDR3 reads CTSSPDRDAQPQHF. The CDR3 coding sequence is TGTACCAGCAGCCCCGACAGGGATGCTCAGCCCCAGCATTTT.

This clonotype was seen just once. The chain has TRBV5-1 and TRBJ2-7; 8 positions match TRBD2. Per germline, CDR1 SGHRS and CDR2 YFSETQ. The CDR3 covers 15 residues. The V gene end was trimmed by 4 bases and the J gene end by 2 bases; junction bases not matched to a gene: 8. CDR3: CASSLAGRDAYEQYF. The CDR3 DNA reads as TGCGCCAGCAGCCTAGCCGGGAGGGATGCCTACGAGCAGTACTTC.

About this clonotype itself: A read error may account for a junction end that differs from germline. The chain joins TRBV29-1 to TRBJ2-1; D remains ambiguous. Germline-derived CDR1 and CDR2 are SQVTM and ANQGSEA. This CDR3 region has 15 residues. CDR3 bases: TGCAACGTTGAAGATCCGGGTACCCACTACAATGAGCAGTCCTTC. Translated, it gives CNVEDPGTHYNEQSF.

On this clonotype: A read error may account for a junction end that differs from germline. V and J are TRBV6-2 or TRBV6-3 and TRBJ2-3; D might be TRBD1 or TRBD2, each matching 5 bases. The CDR3 length is 14 residues. Germline assignment: CDR1 MNHEY and CDR2 SVGEGT. The CDR3 is CASSRGDAGDTQCF. CDR3 bases: TGTGCCAGCAGTCGGGGCGACGCCGGAGATACGCAGTGTTTT.